Sequencing of this T cell receptor beta chain was carried out in a study of blood T cell repertoires in COVID-19. The CDR3 covers 13 residues. V lost 4 bases to trimming and J lost 12 bases; unmatched junction nucleotides: 7. CDR1 and CDR2 from the germline V gene are SGHRS and YFSETQ. Method: immunoSEQ multiplex PCR; TCRdb's copy keeps in-frame clones and lacks some. This sample has fewer than 150,000 clones, with more than 70% found just once. This clone showed up just once. The sequencing input was peripheral blood. This receptor was obtained from a human donor in a cohort sampled during active COVID-19. The rearrangement uses TRBV5-1 and TRBJ2-1; 10 bases align to TRBD2. DNA for the CDR3: TGCGCCAGCAGCCCGGCCGGGACTAGCGTGCAGTTCTTC. It yields the protein CASSPAGTSVQFF.